This T cell receptor (beta chain) emerged from a study of blood T cell repertoires in COVID-19. Original data processing: It was from reference gene primer amplification that nucleated cell counts were estimated. Measured with immunoSEQ multiplex PCR; TCRdb has only the in-frame clones, and not every one. The DNA gave D and trimming, while V, J and clone size come from that table. The sample consists of about 82,000 clones, about 86% of them appearing once. The sequenced material came from peripheral blood. The receptor's source is a woman aged 55-70 years with acute or convalescent COVID-19.

The CDR3 nucleotides are TGTGCCAGCAGCGGGACAGGTGAAAAACTGTTTTTT. Protein product: CASSGTGEKLFF. This chain joins TRBV2 and TRBJ1-4; 8 bases are shared with TRBD1. The CDR3 sequence is 12 residues long. Germline CDR1 is SNHLY and CDR2 is FYNNEI. J gave up 7 bases and V 6 bases, and 1 base lay outside the gene matches.